The TCR beta chain described here comes from a study of Graves' ophthalmopathy and Graves' hyperthyroidism. The CDR3 extends over 17 amino acids. The V and J ends lost 2 bases and 4 bases, in that order; junction bases with no gene match: 8. CDR1 and CDR2 (germline): MNHEY, SVGAGI. This clonotype has just one count. The term stable hyperthyroidism indicated an absence of ophthalmopathy within 18 months of follow-up. Uncontrolled infections, pregnancy, lactation or other autoimmune diseases led to patient exclusion. As the template, RNA transcripts were used to amplify TCR beta CDR3 regions. Second-round multiplex PCR came after first-round RT-PCR with HTBI primers. MiXCR was run by TCRdb on the multiplex PCR reads, yielding one entry per CDR3 protein. The sample contains some 410,000 distinct CDR3 sequences, under 25% of which appear only once.

The V gene is TRBV6-5, the J gene TRBJ1-3; 10 bases fit TRBD1. The sequence derives from a woman aged 18 to 35 with stable Graves' hyperthyroidism. The specimen sequenced was peripheral blood. CDR3 sequence (DNA): TGTGCCAGCAGTTACCGTCGGGACAGGGGATCGGGAAACACCATATATTTT. This gives the protein CASSYRRDRGSGNTIYF.